The 15 T cell receptor beta chains in this list originate from one sample, sequenced in a study of beta chain features in type 1 diabetes. Expressed TCRB transcripts got sequenced, as all isolated RNA was reverse transcribed. Assay used: immunoSEQ multiplex PCR; TCRdb lists only in-frame clones, some missing. This sample yields fewer than 900,000 clones, of which about 17% are seen a single time; about 0.02% belongs to the top ten. Sequencing was done on a sample of naive CD4+ T cells from blood. Every receptor here comes from a woman aged 18 to 35 in good health.

This chain links TRBV7-2 with TRBJ2-1; D is perhaps TRBD2 (6 bases). In germline, CDR1 is SGHTA, CDR2 FQGNSA. The V end lost 5 bases, the J end lost 1 base, and 9 bases lay between the germline ends. The CDR3 totals 14 residues. CDR3 in amino acids: CASSLLASYNEQFF. The CDR3 DNA is TGTGCCAGCAGCCTACTAGCATCCTACAATGAGCAGTTCTTC.

In nucleotides, the CDR3 is TGCAGATTACTGGACACCGGGGAGCTGTTTTTT. It specifies CRLLDTGELFF. This chain links TRBV29-1 with TRBJ2-2, with D uncertain. CDR1 and CDR2 from the germline V gene are SQVTM and ANQGSEA. The CDR3 covers 11 residues.

This clone occurred a few times. This rearrangement joins TRBV7-2 to TRBJ2-7; D perhaps matches TRBD2 (6 bases). The CDR3 covers 16 residues. Germline V gene data show CDR1 as SGHTA and CDR2 as FQGNSA. V was trimmed by 1 base and J by 4 bases, leaving 17 bases between them. CDR3 in amino acids: CASSLGPGENTYEQYF. The CDR3 bases are TGTGCCAGCAGCTTAGGTCCGGGAGAGAACACATACGAGCAGTACTTC.

This clone was found a few times. The CDR3 nucleotides are TGTGCCAGCAGTCTCATCCCTACTGCGACAGGGGGGCAAGAGACCCAGTACTTC. It is translated as CASSLIPTATGGQETQYF. This chain connects TRBV27 to TRBJ2-5; 9 bases match TRBD1. V shed 5 bases, J shed 2 bases, and the junction held 15 bases outside the gene matches. Germline-derived CDR1 and CDR2 are MNHEY and SMNVEV (reference sequence). The CDR3 covers 18 residues.

This chain joins TRBV25-1 and TRBJ2-7; 9 nucleotides match TRBD2. The CDR3 sequence is 14 residues long. V trimming: 5 bases; J trimming: 5 bases; junction bases outside the gene matches: 7. Germline V gene lookup returns CDR1 MGHDK and CDR2 SYGVNS. Written as DNA, the CDR3 is TGTGCCAGCAGTAAGCTAGCGGGATGGGACGAGCAGTACTTC. Translating gives CASSKLAGWDEQYF.

This clone has just a few counts. Germline and junction disagree at one end, which may indicate a read error. The chain couples TRBV7-7 to TRBJ2-1, with 9 nucleotides matching TRBD2. The CDR3 covers 16 residues. Germline CDR1 is SSHAT and CDR2 is FNYEAQ (reference sequence). CDR3 sequence reads: CASSLGTSICENEQFF. CDR3 DNA sequence: TGTGCTAGCAGCTTAGGGACTAGCATTTGCGAAAATGAGCAGTTCTTC.

Regarding this clone: Other DNA variants within this sample encode the same CDR3. This chain uses TRBV9 with TRBJ2-1; weak D call: TRBD1 (5 bases). Trimming took off 2 bases at V and 6 bases at J, with 9 bases between the two ends. The CDR3 is 13 amino acids. The germline CDR1 and CDR2 sequences are SGDLS and YYNGEE. The CDR3 nucleotides read TGTGCCAGCAGCGTTGCAGGGCTCAATGAGCAGTTCTTC. Protein: CASSVAGLNEQFF.

This clone was counted ten times or more. This rearrangement joins TRBV23-1 to TRBJ2-7; 7 bases line up with TRBD2. TRBV23-1 is treated as an ORF (open reading frame) with a function not yet certain. The J segment lost 2 bases and the V segment lost 1 base, leaving 11 bases of the junction unmatched. This CDR3 is built from 17 residues. Here the CDR3 DNA reads TGCGCCAGCAGTCAATGCCCGGGGGGAGGGTACCCCTACGAGCAGTACTTC. As protein: CASSQCPGGGYPYEQYF.

The count of this clone is one. The chain carries TRBV7-9 and TRBJ2-7, with TRBD2 matching over 8 bases. From germline, CDR1 is SEHNR and CDR2 FQNEAQ (reference sequence). The V segment lost 1 base and the J segment 4 bases; nucleotides outside the gene matches: 6. CDR3 length: 15 amino acids. The CDR3 here is CASSLGSGRGYEQYF. The CDR3 DNA is TGTGCCAGCAGCTTAGGGTCCGGGAGGGGGTACGAGCAGTACTTC.

In its sample, this clone was seen a few times. The rearrangement uses TRBV28 and TRBJ2-7, with TRBD2 identical over 11 bases. Germline V gene data show CDR1 as MDHEN and CDR2 as SYDVKM. Trimming at V came to 5 bases and at J to 4 bases, leaving 7 bases not matched to a gene. The CDR3 covers 15 residues. The CDR3 loop is CASSRQLAGAYEQYF. The CDR3 bases are TGTGCCAGCAGTCGACAACTAGCGGGGGCTTACGAGCAGTACTTC.

The chain uses TRBV14 and TRBJ1-2, with TRBD1 matching over 7 bases. The CDR3 consists of 14 residues. The V gene end was trimmed by 3 bases and the J gene end by 7 bases; junction bases not matched to a gene: 8. Germline CDR1 and CDR2: SGHDN and FVKESK. This chain's CDR3 is CASSHRQGGAGYTF. CDR3 nucleotides: TGTGCCAGCAGCCACCGACAGGGCGGGGCTGGCTACACCTTC.

The V call is TRBV29-1, the J call TRBJ2-1, with 10 bases identical to TRBD2. This CDR3 comprises 13 residues. J was trimmed by 11 bases and V by 7 bases; bases with no gene match: 11. Germline V gene sequence: CDR1 SQVTM, CDR2 ANQGSEA. The CDR3 sequence: CSAGGVAGGQQFF. The CDR3 coding sequence is TGCAGCGCCGGGGGGGTAGCGGGAGGCCAGCAGTTCTTC.

The rearrangement links TRBV7-2 to TRBJ2-7; tentatively, D is TRBD2 (5 bases). CDR1 and CDR2 (germline): SGHTA, FQGNSA. This CDR3 is 15 amino acids long. V dropped 1 base and J dropped 3 bases, with 13 bases sitting between them. CDR3 sequence (DNA): TGTGCCAGCAGCTTAGTGGCGGAGGCCGTCTACGAGCAGTACTTC. It codes for CASSLVAEAVYEQYF.

The V and J genes are TRBV6-1 and TRBJ2-7, with a possible D match to TRBD2 (5 bases). Trimming took off 5 bases at V and 2 bases at J, with 16 bases between the two ends. CDR3 length: 15 amino acids. Germline V gene data show CDR1 as MNHNS and CDR2 as SASEGT. The CDR3 nucleotides are TGTGCCAGCAGTCTGGTCGGGAACGGAGCCTACGAGCAGTACTTC. Its protein is CASSLVGNGAYEQYF.

The V and J genes are TRBV10-3 and TRBJ2-7; no definite D call. Trimming took off 6 bases at V and 1 base at J, with 16 bases between the two ends. CDR3 length: 15 amino acids. The germline V gene has CDR1 ENHRY and CDR2 SYGVKD. DNA of the CDR3: TGTGCCATCAGGGAGAGCTTAGGACGGTCCTACGAGCAGTACTTC. It yields the protein CAIRESLGRSYEQYF.